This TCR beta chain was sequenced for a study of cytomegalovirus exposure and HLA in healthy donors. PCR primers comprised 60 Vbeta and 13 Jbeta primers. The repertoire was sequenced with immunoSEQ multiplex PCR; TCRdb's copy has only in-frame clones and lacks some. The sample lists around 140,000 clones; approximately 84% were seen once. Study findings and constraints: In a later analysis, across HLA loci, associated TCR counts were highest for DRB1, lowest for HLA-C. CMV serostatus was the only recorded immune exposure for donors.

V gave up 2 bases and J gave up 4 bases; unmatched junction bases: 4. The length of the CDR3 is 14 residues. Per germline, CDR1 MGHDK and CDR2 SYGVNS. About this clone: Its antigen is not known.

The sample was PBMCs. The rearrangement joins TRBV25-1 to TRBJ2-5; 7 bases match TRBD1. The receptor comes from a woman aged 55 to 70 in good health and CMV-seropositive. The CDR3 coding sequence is TGTGCCAGCAGTGAAGTAGGGGGCGGAGAGACCCAGTACTTC. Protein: CASSEVGGGETQYF.